This T cell receptor (beta chain) was recorded in a study of siplizumab effects on memory and regulatory T cells. Data came from immunoSEQ multiplex PCR; TCRdb stores just in-frame clones and leaves some out. Of about 8,600 clones in the sample, almost 70% were seen once. On this clone itself: Its cognate antigen is unknown.

This CDR3 has 14 residues. Per germline, CDR1 SEHNR and CDR2 FQNEAQ (reference sequence). With 6 bases clipped from V and 11 bases from J, the junction kept 15 bases outside the gene matches. Unstimulated TEMRA, naive, memory and effector memory subsets were sequenced in a few donor pairs. Findings and limits, study-wide: Researchers did not confirm the suppressive function of proliferating Tregs from siplizumab cultures. Naive T cells apparently outstripped memory cells in diversity and seemed major alloresponse contributors.

The clonotype originates from a human donor in good health. The specimen sequenced was effector memory CD8+ T cells sorted from blood. Specified subset: unstimulated CD8+ effector memory T cells. V gene TRBV7-9 combines with J gene TRBJ1-2; TRBD1 matches at 7 bases. For the CDR3, the DNA is TGTGCCAGCAGTGTACTGGGGACAGCGCTCTCGTACACCTTC. Its translation: CASSVLGTALSYTF.